The next 19 T cell receptor beta chains were all read from a single sample in a study of T cell responses to AZD1222 COVID-19 vaccine. Data came from immunoSEQ multiplex PCR; TCRdb stores just in-frame clones and leaves some out. Here the sample spans about 150,000 clones, around 90% being singletons. This material consisted of peripheral blood, taken on day 0 of AZD1222 vaccination. The source is an adult in good health.

The chain couples TRBV5-1 to TRBJ2-6; 8 nucleotides match TRBD1. Germline V gives CDR1 SGHRS, CDR2 YFSETQ. The CDR3 covers 18 residues. Trimming at V came to 0 bases and at J to 3 bases, leaving 8 bases not matched to a gene. This CDR3 reads CASSLGLDRAGGANVLTF. Written as DNA, the CDR3 is TGCGCCAGCAGCTTGGGTCTGGACAGGGCGGGTGGGGCCAACGTCCTGACTTTC.

CDR3 region: CATSDHGTGDQETQYF. DNA of the CDR3: TGTGCCACCAGCGACCACGGGACAGGGGATCAAGAGACCCAGTACTTC. This chain connects TRBV24-1 to TRBJ2-5, with 10 nucleotides matching TRBD1. The CDR3 sequence is 16 residues long. Germline trimming cut 7 bases from V and 2 bases from J; bases unmatched to any gene: 9. Looked up from germline, CDR1 is KGHDR and CDR2 is SFDVKD.

This chain links TRBV28 with TRBJ2-7; D gene unclear. The CDR3 runs to 11 residues. V dropped 5 bases and J dropped 6 bases, with 8 bases sitting between them. Germline-derived CDR1 and CDR2 are MDHEN and SYDVKM. The CDR3 nucleotides read TGTGCCAGCAGTGTGACGTTCGAGCAGTACTTC. Its translation: CASSVTFEQYF. Variable domain in full (rest from reference TRBV28 and TRBJ2-7): DVKVTQSSRYLVKRTGEKVFLECVQDMDHENMFWYRQDPGLGLRLIYFSYDVKMKEKGDIPEGYSVSREKKERFSLILESASTNQTSMYLCASSVTFEQYFGPGTRLTVT.

V and J are TRBV11-2 and TRBJ1-1; TRBD1 matches at 8 bases. Losses at the gene ends were 3 bases for V and 1 base for J; bases not matched to a gene: 4. The CDR3 is 15 amino acids. Germline-derived CDR1 and CDR2 are SGHAT and FQNNGV. The CDR3 region has the DNA TGTGCCAGCAGCTTTGGACAGGGTTGGAACACTGAAGCTTTCTTT. Encoded protein: CASSFGQGWNTEAFF.

The chain has TRBV14 and TRBJ1-3, with D maybe TRBD1 (6 bases). The V gene lost 3 bases and the J gene lost 4 bases, with 19 bases spanning the gap. Per the germline V gene, CDR1 is SGHDN and CDR2 is FVKESK. The CDR3 has 17 amino acids. CDR3 bases: TGTGCCAGCAGCCACTACCGACCGGGACAACCAGGAAACACCATATATTTT. Translated, it gives CASSHYRPGQPGNTIYF.

The rearrangement uses TRBV4-1 and TRBJ2-1, with 7 nucleotides matching TRBD1. V trimming: 3 bases; J trimming: 5 bases; junction bases outside the gene matches: 7. Germline assignment: CDR1 MGHRA and CDR2 YSYEKL. CDR3 length equals 15 residues. CDR3 DNA sequence: TGCGCCAGCAGCCATACCGGGACAGCAAACAATGAGCAGTTCTTC. It specifies CASSHTGTANNEQFF.

The rearrangement links TRBV15 to TRBJ1-5; TRBD1 matches 9 bases. The V segment lost 1 base and the J segment 6 bases; nucleotides outside the gene matches: 7. The length of the CDR3 is 16 residues. From germline, CDR1 is LNHNV and CDR2 YYDKDF (reference sequence). CDR3 DNA sequence: TGTGCCACCAGCAGAGCTAAACAGGGGGCGGGTCAGCCCCAGCATTTT. Its protein product is CATSRAKQGAGQPQHF.

The chain uses TRBV12-3 or TRBV12-4 and TRBJ1-6; D not certain. This CDR3 has 13 residues. Deletions cut 3 bases from V and 5 bases from J, with 5 bases between. The CDR3 protein is CASSLEDNSPLHF. CDR3 DNA sequence: TGTGCCAGCAGTTTGGAGGATAATTCACCCCTCCACTTT.

The chain carries TRBV18 and TRBJ1-5; TRBD1 might be the D (6 bases). Trimming pared 2 bases from V and 3 bases from J, leaving 17 bases between. CDR1 and CDR2 (germline): KGHSH, LQKENI. The CDR3 is 17 residues long. The CDR3 DNA follows: TGTGCCAGCTCACCAGCCCAGGGGTGGGCTTACAATCAGCCCCAGCATTTT. As protein: CASSPAQGWAYNQPQHF.

This chain joins TRBV27 and TRBJ1-2; 10 bases fit TRBD1. V lost 5 bases and J lost 7; bases outside the gene matches: 7. Germline CDR1 MNHEY, CDR2 SMNVEV (reference sequence). The CDR3 runs to 14 residues. The CDR3 spells CASSPQWTGGGYTF. DNA for the CDR3: TGTGCCAGCAGTCCACAATGGACAGGGGGTGGCTACACCTTC.

The chain recombines TRBV3-1 (or the pseudogene TRBV3-2) with TRBJ1-3; no firm D call. The CDR3 length is 13 residues. The ends were cut back, 2 bases at V and 4 bases at J, with 6 bases in the middle. Germline V CDR1 and CDR2: LGHDT, YNNKEL (reference sequence). CDR3 amino acids: CASSQLWGNTIYF. The CDR3 DNA reads as TGTGCCAGCAGCCAACTTTGGGGAAACACCATATATTTT.

This chain links TRBV30 with TRBJ2-3; no clear D gene. V lost 5 bases and J lost 0, with 12 bases in between. This CDR3 contains 14 residues. Per the germline V gene, CDR1 is GTSNPN and CDR2 is SVGIG (reference sequence). The CDR3 DNA follows: TGTGCCTGGGGGGAAGGTTTTAGCACAGATACGCAGTATTTT. It is translated as CAWGEGFSTDTQYF.

V usage is TRBV5-1 and J usage is TRBJ2-2, with a possible D match to TRBD2 (6 bases). There are 15 residues in the CDR3. Germline V gene lookup returns CDR1 SGHRS and CDR2 YFSETQ. V lost 2 bases and J 5 bases, leaving 13 bases between the germline ends. CDR3 loop: CASSFGGAWTGELFF. CDR3 coding DNA: TGCGCCAGCAGCTTCGGCGGGGCGTGGACCGGGGAGCTGTTTTTT.

This sequence joins TRBV18 and TRBJ2-5; 9 bases line up with TRBD1. Germline values: CDR1 KGHSH, CDR2 LQKENI. V shed 6 bases and J 4 bases; nucleotides not matched to a gene: 6. CDR3 length: 14 amino acids. This CDR3 reads CASSVQGARETQYF. The DNA for the CDR3 is TGTGCCAGCTCGGTACAGGGGGCTCGAGAGACCCAGTACTTC.

CDR3 amino acids: CASSIPGGPPSFQFF. The CDR3 bases are TGTGCCAGTAGTATACCCGGGGGGCCCCCATCGTTCCAGTTCTTC. The V gene is TRBV19, the J gene TRBJ2-1; possible D gene TRBD2, 7 bases. The CDR3 has 15 residues. Trimming removed 2 bases at V and 13 bases at J, with 21 bases between. The germline CDR1 and CDR2 sequences are LNHDA and SQIVND (reference sequence).

The V call is TRBV11-2, the J call TRBJ2-3, with 10 bases identical to TRBD2. The length of the CDR3 is 16 residues. The V gene's germline CDR1 is SGHAT and CDR2 FQNNGV. With 4 bases clipped from V and 8 bases from J, the junction kept 12 bases outside the gene matches. CDR3 region: CASSSQRALAGATQYF. DNA of the CDR3: TGTGCCAGCAGCTCACAACGGGCGCTAGCGGGAGCTACGCAGTATTTT.

The chain joins TRBV2 to TRBJ1-1; D is perhaps TRBD1 (5 bases). Germline V lookup: CDR1 SNHLY, CDR2 FYNNEI. The ends were cut back, 4 bases at V and 0 bases at J, with 9 bases in the middle. This CDR3 contains 14 residues. The CDR3 region has the DNA TGTGCCAGCAGTGTTCAGGGAGTGAACACTGAAGCTTTCTTT. It codes for CASSVQGVNTEAFF.

V and J are TRBV9 and TRBJ1-6; D may be TRBD1 (6 bases). The CDR3 spans 16 residues. The germline V and J ends were trimmed by 3 bases and 9 bases, with 19 bases remaining between them. The germline V gene has CDR1 SGDLS and CDR2 YYNGEE. Here the CDR3 reads CASSAQSLGGTSPLHF. In DNA form, the CDR3 reads TGTGCCAGCAGCGCACAGAGTCTAGGGGGTACTTCACCCCTCCACTTT.

This clone was observed many times. The chain carries TRBV27 and TRBJ1-4; D is ambiguous. This CDR3 has 14 residues. The ends were cut back, 6 bases at V and 6 bases at J, with 14 bases in the middle. The germline V gene has CDR1 MNHEY and CDR2 SMNVEV (reference sequence). Here the CDR3 reads CASSRRADDEKLFF. In DNA, the CDR3 is TGTGCCAGCAGCCGTCGGGCGGATGATGAAAAACTGTTTTTT.